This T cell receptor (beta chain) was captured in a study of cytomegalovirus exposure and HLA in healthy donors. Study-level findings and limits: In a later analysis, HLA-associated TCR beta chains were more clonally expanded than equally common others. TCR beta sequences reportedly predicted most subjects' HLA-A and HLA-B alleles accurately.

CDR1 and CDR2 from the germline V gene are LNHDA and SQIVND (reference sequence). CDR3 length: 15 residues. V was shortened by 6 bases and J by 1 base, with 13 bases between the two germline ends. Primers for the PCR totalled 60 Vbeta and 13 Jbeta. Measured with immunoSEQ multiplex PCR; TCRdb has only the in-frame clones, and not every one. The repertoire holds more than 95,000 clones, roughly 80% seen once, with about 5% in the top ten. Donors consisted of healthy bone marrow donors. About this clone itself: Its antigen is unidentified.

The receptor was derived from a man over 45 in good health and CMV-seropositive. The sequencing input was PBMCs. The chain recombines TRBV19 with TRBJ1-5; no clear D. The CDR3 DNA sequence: TGTGCCAGTAGCCTCGGGGTAACGAGCAATCAGCCCCAGCATTTT. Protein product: CASSLGVTSNQPQHF.